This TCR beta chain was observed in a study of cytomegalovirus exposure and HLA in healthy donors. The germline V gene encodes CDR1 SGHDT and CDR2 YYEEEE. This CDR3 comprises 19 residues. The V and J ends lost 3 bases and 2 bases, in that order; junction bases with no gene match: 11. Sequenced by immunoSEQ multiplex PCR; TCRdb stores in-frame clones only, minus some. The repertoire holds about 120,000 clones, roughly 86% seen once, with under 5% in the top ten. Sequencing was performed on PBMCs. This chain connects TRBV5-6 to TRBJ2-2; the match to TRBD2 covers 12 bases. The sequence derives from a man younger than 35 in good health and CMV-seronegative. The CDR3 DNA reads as TGTGCCAGCAGCTACCCGGGACTAGCGGGTTCTGCTAACACCGGGGAGCTGTTTTTT. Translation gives CASSYPGLAGSANTGELFF.